The 26 T cell receptor beta chains below come from one sample, sequenced in a study of cytomegalovirus exposure and HLA in healthy donors. Measured with immunoSEQ multiplex PCR; TCRdb has only the in-frame clones, and not every one. In the table there are tens of thousands of clones, 94% of which are singletons. Sequencing input: PBMCs. The receptor source for this set is a woman under 30 in good health and CMV-seronegative.

The chain carries TRBV5-1 and TRBJ2-1; 9 positions match TRBD1. CDR3 length equals 15 residues. V gave up 0 bases and J gave up 4 bases; unmatched junction bases: 2. Looked up from germline, CDR1 is SGHRS and CDR2 is YFSETQ. CDR3 amino acids: CASSLGTGVYNEQFF. The CDR3 DNA sequence: TGCGCCAGCAGCTTGGGGACAGGGGTTTACAATGAGCAGTTCTTC.

A note on this clone: Other DNA sequences in the same sample also yield this CDR3. The CDR3 reads CASSLEGVGSPLHF. The CDR3 DNA reads TGCGCCAGCAGCTTGGAAGGGGTAGGTTCACCCCTCCACTTT. The V call is TRBV5-1, the J call TRBJ1-6; maybe TRBD1 (5 bases). Germline V gives CDR1 SGHRS, CDR2 YFSETQ. V was pared by 0 bases and J by 9 bases, with 10 bases between. The CDR3 consists of 14 residues.

The chain employs TRBV11-2 and TRBJ2-7; 8 bases line up with TRBD2. CDR3 length: 15 amino acids. Germline assignment: CDR1 SGHAT and CDR2 FQNNGV. Trimming removed 5 bases from V and 4 bases from J; junction bases left unmatched: 10. The DNA for the CDR3 is TGTGCCAGCAGCCTGCGGGGGGCCCCTTTGTACGAGCAGTACTTC. Amino acid sequence: CASSLRGAPLYEQYF.

The rearrangement joins TRBV7-2 to TRBJ1-4; D might be TRBD1 (6 bases). The CDR3 sequence is 14 residues long. Germline values: CDR1 SGHTA, CDR2 FQGNSA. Trimming removed 3 bases from V and 8 bases from J, with 13 bases in between. CDR3 amino acids: CASSFWQGNEKLFF. In DNA form, the CDR3 reads TGTGCCAGCAGCTTTTGGCAGGGGAACGAAAAACTGTTTTTT.

V and J are TRBV9 and TRBJ1-1; D gene uncertain. From germline, CDR1 is SGDLS and CDR2 YYNGEE. V dropped 3 bases and J dropped 0 bases, with 6 bases sitting between them. The CDR3 runs 13 residues. The CDR3 sequence: CASSGRMNTEAFF. The CDR3 DNA follows: TGTGCCAGCAGCGGGAGAATGAACACTGAAGCTTTCTTT. Full variable domain (rest looked up from reference TRBV9 and TRBJ1-1): DSGVTQTPKHLITATGQRVTLRCSPRSGDLSVYWYQQSLDQGLQFLIQYYNGEERAKGNILERFSAQQFPDLHSELNLSSLELGDSALYFCASSGRMNTEAFFGQGTRLTVV.

This clone was detected only a few times. The chain is built from TRBV5-1 and TRBJ1-3; TRBD1 aligns across 9 bases. This CDR3 is built from 14 residues. In germline, CDR1 is SGHRS, CDR2 YFSETQ. The V gene end was trimmed by 4 bases and the J gene end by 8 bases; junction bases not matched to a gene: 7. The CDR3 DNA sequence: TGCGCCAGCAGCCTTGGACAGGGGCAGGACACCATATATTTT. It is translated as CASSLGQGQDTIYF.

The gene calls are TRBV7-2 and TRBJ2-1; 13 nucleotides agree with TRBD2. Germline CDR1 reads SGHTA; CDR2 reads FQGNSA. There are 19 residues in the CDR3. J lost 1 base, V lost 3 bases, and 9 bases had no gene match. In DNA form, the CDR3 reads TGTGCCAGCAGCTTTCACCCGAAGACTAGCGGGGGGTCCTACAATGAGCAGTTCTTC. Amino acid sequence: CASSFHPKTSGGSYNEQFF.

The chain joins TRBV7-2 to TRBJ2-5; D is possibly TRBD2 (5 bases). V was clipped by 2 bases and J by 2 bases, with 9 bases between them. Germline values: CDR1 SGHTA, CDR2 FQGNSA. The CDR3 runs 14 residues. In DNA, the CDR3 is TGTGCCAGCAGCTTATGGCTAGCTCAAGAGACCCAGTACTTC. The encoded protein is CASSLWLAQETQYF.

This clone has a single count. The V gene is TRBV28, the J gene TRBJ1-4; tentatively, D is TRBD1 (5 bases). Germline CDR1 reads MDHEN; CDR2 reads SYDVKM. Trimming pared 4 bases from V and 8 bases from J, leaving 8 bases between. The CDR3 has 12 residues. The CDR3 DNA sequence: TGTGCCAGCAGTTCCAGGGTGGAAAAACTGTTTTTT. Translated: CASSSRVEKLFF.

The chain uses TRBV30 and TRBJ1-2; the match to TRBD1 covers 8 bases. The germline CDR1 and CDR2 sequences are GTSNPN and SVGIG (reference sequence). The CDR3 length is 11 residues. V shed 4 bases and J 14 bases; nucleotides not matched to a gene: 9. The CDR3 reads CAWTDRAGVTF. The CDR3, as DNA: TGTGCCTGGACGGACAGGGCGGGCGTAACCTTC. The variable domain in full, with the rest retrieved from reference TRBV30 and TRBJ1-2, is SQTIHQWPATLVQPVGSPLSLECTVEGTSNPNLYWYRQAAGRGLQLLFYSVGIGQISSEVPQNLSASRPQDRQFILSSKKLLLSDSGFYLCAWTDRAGVTFGSGTRLTVV.

The genes are TRBV6-5 and TRBJ1-1; tentative D call: TRBD1 (6 bases). From germline, CDR1 is MNHEY and CDR2 SVGAGI. Trimming left V 6 bases short and J 3 bases short, with 11 bases between. CDR3 length: 13 residues. CDR3 region: CASRETGDTEAFF. CDR3 DNA: TGTGCCAGCAGAGAGACAGGCGACACTGAAGCTTTCTTT.

In the case of this clone: Other DNA sequences from this sample encode an identical CDR3 as well. The chain carries TRBV6-1 and TRBJ1-5; TRBD1 might be the D (5 bases). This CDR3 contains 14 residues. Trimming took off 2 bases at V and 1 base at J, with 6 bases between the two ends. The germline V gene has CDR1 MNHNS and CDR2 SASEGT. DNA for the CDR3: TGTGCCAGCAGTGAACAGGGAAGCAATCAGCCCCAGCATTTT. It specifies CASSEQGSNQPQHF.

The rearrangement joins TRBV9 to TRBJ2-1; 9 nucleotides agree with TRBD2. Losses at the gene ends were 3 bases for V and 9 bases for J; bases not matched to a gene: 13. The CDR3 is 16 residues long. Germline-derived CDR1 and CDR2 are SGDLS and YYNGEE. The CDR3: CASSARRGLAGSEQFF. CDR3 DNA: TGTGCCAGCAGCGCACGCCGGGGGCTAGCGGGGAGTGAGCAGTTCTTC.

The V call is TRBV27, the J call TRBJ2-3; 10 bases are shared with TRBD2. Germline V CDR1 and CDR2: MNHEY, SMNVEV (reference sequence). With V trimmed by 6 bases and J by 0 bases, 6 bases remained unmatched. The length of the CDR3 is 16 residues. DNA of the CDR3: TGTGCCAGCAGGATTAGCGGGGGGACTAGCACAGATACGCAGTATTTT. This translates into CASRISGGTSTDTQYF.

With respect to this clone: Germline and junction disagree at one end, which may indicate a read error. The CDR3 coding sequence is TGTGCTAGCAGCCTAGGATTATCTAGCGAGCAGTACTTC. This gives the protein CASSLGLSSEQYF. The rearrangement joins TRBV7-7 to TRBJ2-7; D remains ambiguous. Germline CDR1 is SSHAT and CDR2 is FNYEAQ (reference sequence). The CDR3 is made up of 13 amino acids.

The count of this clone is one. The chain couples TRBV12-2 to TRBJ1-2; the table gives TRBD1 as D, unverified against the DNA. TRBV12-2 is assigned pseudogene status. CDR3 length equals 15 residues. CDR3 region: CASRLARQDAYGYTF. CDR3 in DNA: TGTGCAAGTCGCTTAGCCCGACAGGACGCCTATGGCTACACCTTC.

The V call is TRBV6-6, the J call TRBJ2-7, with 7 nucleotides matching TRBD1. J was trimmed by 4 bases and V by 6 bases; bases with no gene match: 3. This CDR3 comprises 12 residues. Germline-derived CDR1 and CDR2 are MNHNY and SVGAGI (reference sequence). The CDR3 protein is CASSRGNYEQYF. The CDR3 nucleotides read TGTGCCAGCAGCAGGGGGAATTACGAGCAGTACTTC.

The genes are TRBV5-1 and TRBJ1-1, with 7 bases aligning to TRBD1. V gave up 6 bases and J gave up 5 bases; unmatched junction bases: 10. Germline V gene lookup returns CDR1 SGHRS and CDR2 YFSETQ. There are 14 residues in the CDR3. The CDR3 here is CASTRQGKGTEAFF. The CDR3 nucleotides are TGCGCCAGCACGAGACAGGGCAAAGGAACTGAAGCTTTCTTT.

The chain links TRBV20-1 to TRBJ2-7; D is uncertain. V was trimmed by 6 bases and J by 3 bases, leaving 6 bases between them. CDR3 length: 10 residues. Per the germline V gene, CDR1 is DFQATT and CDR2 is SNEGSKA (reference sequence). In DNA, the CDR3 is TGCAGTGCCCCTTTCTACGAGCAGTACTTC. Translated: CSAPFYEQYF.

The chain has TRBV19 and TRBJ1-1, with TRBD1 matching over 9 bases. V was pared by 6 bases and J by 6 bases, with 20 bases of the junction left unmatched. Germline V gene lookup returns CDR1 LNHDA and CDR2 SQIVND (reference sequence). There are 18 residues in the CDR3. In DNA form, the CDR3 reads TGTGCCAGTAGGGAGAATCGGGACAGGGAAGTTTATGGGTCTGAAGCTTTCTTT. Protein sequence: CASRENRDREVYGSEAFF.

This rearrangement joins TRBV7-3 to TRBJ2-2; TRBD1 is a possible D gene (6 bases). CDR1 and CDR2 (germline): SGHTA, FQGTGA. V lost 6 bases, J lost 1 base, and 15 bases lay in between. There are 16 residues in the CDR3. The DNA of the CDR3 is TGTGCCAGCAGTTGGTCGACAGGCGTGAACACCGGGGAGCTGTTTTTT. Protein product: CASSWSTGVNTGELFF.

The CDR3 loop reads CASSQAGGGYGYTF. The CDR3 coding sequence is TGCGCCAGCAGCCAAGCTGGGGGGGGCTATGGCTACACCTTC. The chain couples TRBV4-1 to TRBJ1-2, with D possibly matching TRBD1 (5 bases). The V end lost 1 base, the J end lost 4 bases, and 10 bases lay between the germline ends. Germline V gives CDR1 MGHRA, CDR2 YSYEKL. The CDR3 totals 14 residues.

The V call is TRBV4-1, the J call TRBJ2-7; possible D gene TRBD1, 6 bases. The CDR3 covers 16 residues. V was cut by 3 bases and J by 3 bases, with 18 bases left in between. Germline assignment: CDR1 MGHRA and CDR2 YSYEKL. CDR3 bases: TGCGCCAGCAGCCAGGATACAGGGAGACGGCTCTACGAGCAGTACTTC. Protein: CASSQDTGRRLYEQYF.

This clone was counted a single time. The rearrangement uses TRBV5-6 and TRBJ1-5; D gene ambiguous. The V gene lost 4 bases and the J gene lost 2 bases, with 13 bases spanning the gap. Germline V lookup: CDR1 SGHDT, CDR2 YYEEEE. This CDR3 contains 15 residues. This CDR3 is CASSEGPGGNQPQHF. The DNA of the CDR3 is TGTGCCAGCAGCGAGGGTCCGGGAGGCAATCAGCCCCAGCATTTT.

This clone was detected only a few times. Within the sample, other DNA sequences also encode this same CDR3. This rearrangement joins TRBV28 to TRBJ1-5, with TRBD1 matching 8 bases. J gave up 2 bases and V 5 bases, and 5 bases lay outside the gene matches. CDR1 MDHEN and CDR2 SYDVKM come from the germline V gene. The CDR3 contains 15 residues. The CDR3 DNA reads TGTGCCAGCAGTCTTCAGGGGGCCCGCAATCAGCCCCAGCATTTT. It codes for CASSLQGARNQPQHF.

V gene TRBV19 combines with J gene TRBJ1-4; D gene uncertain. The CDR3 spans 14 residues. V was shortened by 4 bases and J by 5 bases, with 11 bases between the two germline ends. Germline V gives CDR1 LNHDA, CDR2 SQIVND (reference sequence). DNA of the CDR3: TGTGCCAGTAGTAGAGGCGGTGGAAATGAAAAACTGTTTTTT. Amino acid sequence: CASSRGGGNEKLFF.